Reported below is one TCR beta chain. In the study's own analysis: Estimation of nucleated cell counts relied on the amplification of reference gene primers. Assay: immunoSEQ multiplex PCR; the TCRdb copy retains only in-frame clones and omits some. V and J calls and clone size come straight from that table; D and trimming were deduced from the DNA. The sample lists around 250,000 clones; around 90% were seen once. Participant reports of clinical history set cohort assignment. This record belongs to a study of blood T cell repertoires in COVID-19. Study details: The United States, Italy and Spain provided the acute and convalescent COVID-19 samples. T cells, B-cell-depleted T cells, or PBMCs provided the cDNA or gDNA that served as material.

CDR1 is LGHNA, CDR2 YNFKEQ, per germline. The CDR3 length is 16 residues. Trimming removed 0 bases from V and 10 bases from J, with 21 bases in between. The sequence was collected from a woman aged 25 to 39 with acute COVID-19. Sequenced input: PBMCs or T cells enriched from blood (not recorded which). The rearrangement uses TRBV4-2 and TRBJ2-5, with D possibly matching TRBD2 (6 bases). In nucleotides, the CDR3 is TGTGCCAGCAGCCAAGATTATTTGTCGGGAGCTGGGGGCCAGTACTTC. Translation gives CASSQDYLSGAGGQYF.